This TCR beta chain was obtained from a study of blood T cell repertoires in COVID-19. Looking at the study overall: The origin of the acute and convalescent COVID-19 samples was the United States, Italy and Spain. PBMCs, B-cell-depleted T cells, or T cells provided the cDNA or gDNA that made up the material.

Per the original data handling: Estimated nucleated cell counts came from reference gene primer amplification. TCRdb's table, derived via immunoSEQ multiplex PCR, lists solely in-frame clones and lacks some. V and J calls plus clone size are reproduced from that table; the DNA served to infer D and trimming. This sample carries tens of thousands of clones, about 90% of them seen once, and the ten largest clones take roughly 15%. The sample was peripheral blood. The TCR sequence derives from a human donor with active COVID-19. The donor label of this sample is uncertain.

The CDR3 coding sequence is TGTGCCAGCAGCCCCCCCGGACACAATTCCTACGAGCAGTACTTC. Translating it yields CASSPPGHNSYEQYF. The chain couples TRBV2 to TRBJ2-7; TRBD1 is a possible D gene (5 bases). The CDR3 runs 15 residues. The V gene's germline CDR1 is SNHLY and CDR2 FYNNEI. V lost 6 bases and J 1 base, leaving 16 bases between the germline ends.